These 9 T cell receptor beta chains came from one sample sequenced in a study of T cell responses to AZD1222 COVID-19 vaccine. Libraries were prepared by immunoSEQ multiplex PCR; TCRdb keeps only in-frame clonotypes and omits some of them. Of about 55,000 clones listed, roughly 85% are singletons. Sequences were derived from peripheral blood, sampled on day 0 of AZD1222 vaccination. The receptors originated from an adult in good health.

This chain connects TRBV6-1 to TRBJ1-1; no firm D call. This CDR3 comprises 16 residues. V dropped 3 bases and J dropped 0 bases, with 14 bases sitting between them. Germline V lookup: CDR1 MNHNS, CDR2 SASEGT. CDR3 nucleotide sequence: TGTGCCAGCAGTGAGTCGGGATCTCTCATGAACACTGAAGCTTTCTTT. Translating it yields CASSESGSLMNTEAFF.

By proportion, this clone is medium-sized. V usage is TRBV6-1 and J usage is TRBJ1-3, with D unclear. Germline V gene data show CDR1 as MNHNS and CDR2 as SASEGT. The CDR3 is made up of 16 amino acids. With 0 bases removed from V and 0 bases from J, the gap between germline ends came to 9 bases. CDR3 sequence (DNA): TGTGCCAGCAGTGAAGCCCCAGGTGACTCTGGAAACACCATATATTTT. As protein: CASSEAPGDSGNTIYF.

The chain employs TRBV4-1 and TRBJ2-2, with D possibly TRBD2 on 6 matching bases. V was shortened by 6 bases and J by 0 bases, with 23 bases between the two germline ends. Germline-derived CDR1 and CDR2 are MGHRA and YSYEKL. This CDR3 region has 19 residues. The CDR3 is CASSPGVLRRDSNTGELFF. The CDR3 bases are TGCGCCAGCAGTCCTGGGGTACTTAGGAGGGACTCGAACACCGGGGAGCTGTTTTTT.

CDR3 DNA: TGTGCCAGCAGTTACCTGGACAGGGGGAGCACTGAAGCTTTCTTT. Its protein product is CASSYLDRGSTEAFF. V is TRBV6-5 and J is TRBJ1-1; 10 positions match TRBD1. Germline-derived CDR1 and CDR2 are MNHEY and SVGAGI. V shed 2 bases, J shed 4 bases, and the junction held 4 bases outside the gene matches. CDR3 length equals 15 residues.

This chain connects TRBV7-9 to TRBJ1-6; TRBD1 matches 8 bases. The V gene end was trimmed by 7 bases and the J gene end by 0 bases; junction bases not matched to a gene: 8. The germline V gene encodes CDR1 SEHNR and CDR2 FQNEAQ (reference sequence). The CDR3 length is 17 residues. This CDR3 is CASTPTGDSSYNSPLHF. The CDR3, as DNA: TGTGCCAGCACCCCGACAGGGGATAGCTCCTATAATTCACCCCTCCACTTT.

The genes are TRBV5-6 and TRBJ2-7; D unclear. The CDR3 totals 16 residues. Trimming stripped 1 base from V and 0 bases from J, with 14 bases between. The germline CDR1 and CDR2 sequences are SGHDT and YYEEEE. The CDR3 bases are TGTGCCAGCAGCTTGAAGCTAGGGATATCCTCCTACGAGCAGTACTTC. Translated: CASSLKLGISSYEQYF. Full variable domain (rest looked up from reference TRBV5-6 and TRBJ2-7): DAGVTQSPTHLIKTRGQQVTLRCSPKSGHDTVSWYQQALGQGPQFIFQYYEEEERQRGNFPDRFSGHQFPNYSSELNVNALLLGDSALYLCASSLKLGISSYEQYFGPGTRLTVT.

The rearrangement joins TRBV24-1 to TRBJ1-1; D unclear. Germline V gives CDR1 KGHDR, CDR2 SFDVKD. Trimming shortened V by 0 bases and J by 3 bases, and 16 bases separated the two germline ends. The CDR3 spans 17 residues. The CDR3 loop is CATSDLVKTSWDTEAFF. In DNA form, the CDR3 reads TGTGCCACCAGTGATTTGGTGAAAACGAGCTGGGACACTGAAGCTTTCTTT.

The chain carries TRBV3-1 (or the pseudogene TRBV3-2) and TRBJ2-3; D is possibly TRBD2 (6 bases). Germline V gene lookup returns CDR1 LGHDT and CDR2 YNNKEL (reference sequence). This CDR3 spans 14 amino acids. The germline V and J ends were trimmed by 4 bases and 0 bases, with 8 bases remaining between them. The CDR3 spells CASSRGTSTDTQYF. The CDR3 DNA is TGTGCCAGCAGCCGAGGGACTAGCACAGATACGCAGTATTTT.

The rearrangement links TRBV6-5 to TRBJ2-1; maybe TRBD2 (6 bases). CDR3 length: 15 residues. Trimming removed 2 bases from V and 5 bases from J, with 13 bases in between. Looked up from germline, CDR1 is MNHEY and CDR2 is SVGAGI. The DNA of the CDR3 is TGTGCCAGCAGTTACCAACAGGAGGGGAACAATGAGCAGTTCTTC. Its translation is CASSYQQEGNNEQFF.